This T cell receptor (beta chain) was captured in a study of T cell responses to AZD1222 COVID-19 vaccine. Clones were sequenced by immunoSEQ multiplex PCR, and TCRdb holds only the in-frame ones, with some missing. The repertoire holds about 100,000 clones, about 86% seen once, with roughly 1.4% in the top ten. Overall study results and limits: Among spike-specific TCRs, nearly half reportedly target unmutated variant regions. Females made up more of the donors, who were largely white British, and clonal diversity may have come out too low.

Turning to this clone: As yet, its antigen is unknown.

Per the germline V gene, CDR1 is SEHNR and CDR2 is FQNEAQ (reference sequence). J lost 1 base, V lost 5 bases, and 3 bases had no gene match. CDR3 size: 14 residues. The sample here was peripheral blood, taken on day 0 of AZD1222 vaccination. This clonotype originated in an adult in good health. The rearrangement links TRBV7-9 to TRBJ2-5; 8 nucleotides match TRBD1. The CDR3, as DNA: TGTGCCAGCAGCCCCGGACAGGGCCAAGAGACCCAGTACTTC. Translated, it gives CASSPGQGQETQYF.